Following are 17 T cell receptor beta chains from one sample sequenced in a study of PD-L1 blockade in urothelial cancer. The table came from immunoSEQ multiplex PCR; TCRdb's copy has only in-frame clones and leaves some out. The data contain tens of thousands of clones, around 72% of them singletons. Time point meaning: pretreatment peripheral blood. This sample comprised PBMCs, obtained around atezolizumab (anti-PD-L1) treatment. The receptor set was obtained from a man between 65 and 85 years old with urothelial cancer.

The V call is TRBV27, the J call TRBJ2-1, with 7 bases lining up with TRBD2. V trimming: 6 bases; J trimming: 7 bases; junction bases outside the gene matches: 0. This CDR3 contains 11 residues. Germline CDR1 and CDR2: MNHEY and SMNVEV (reference sequence). Here the CDR3 DNA reads TGTGCCAGCAGGGGGGGGAATGAGCAGTTCTTC. Translated, it gives CASRGGNEQFF.

This clone was seen a few times. CDR3 DNA sequence: TGTGCCAGCACGAGTTTACAGGGGGCCCAGCCCCAGCATTTT. Translated: CASTSLQGAQPQHF. This sequence joins TRBV27 and TRBJ1-5; 9 bases map to TRBD1. Germline values: CDR1 MNHEY, CDR2 SMNVEV (reference sequence). Germline trimming cut 7 bases from V and 7 bases from J; bases unmatched to any gene: 8. The CDR3 totals 14 residues.

The chain links TRBV21-1 to TRBJ1-5; the D call TRBD1 from the table was never checked on the DNA. TRBV21-1 is tagged as a pseudogene. The CDR3 length is 18 residues. The CDR3 spells CATHPLGQGAFGNQPQHF. The CDR3 coding sequence is TGTGCCACACACCCCCTAGGGCAGGGGGCTTTCGGCAATCAGCCCCAGCATTTT.

This clone was picked up one time. The chain has TRBV10-1 and TRBJ2-7, with TRBD1 as a possible D gene (5 bases). The CDR3 is made up of 14 amino acids. The germline gives CDR1 WNHNN, CDR2 SYGVQD (reference sequence). Trimming removed 4 bases at V and 5 bases at J, with 15 bases between. CDR3 in amino acids: CASSVKGMGDEQYF. The CDR3 DNA sequence: TGCGCCAGCAGTGTTAAGGGGATGGGCGACGAGCAGTACTTC.

The rearrangement uses TRBV23-1 and TRBJ2-5; D is perhaps TRBD1 (6 bases). TRBV23-1 is an open reading frame whose function is uncertain. CDR3 size: 14 residues. V lost 4 bases and J lost 1, with 10 bases in between. The CDR3 coding sequence is TGCGCCAGCAGTCCTCCAGGGGTCCAAGAGACCCAGTACTTC. This gives the protein CASSPPGVQETQYF.

The V call is TRBV4-3, the J call TRBJ1-1; a weak D match, TRBD1 (6 bases). The CDR3 has 13 residues. Trimming shortened V by 1 base and J by 4 bases, and 7 bases separated the two germline ends. Germline values: CDR1 LGHNA, CDR2 YSLEER. The CDR3 region is CASSQVQGTEAFF. CDR3 DNA sequence: TGCGCCAGCAGCCAAGTACAGGGCACTGAAGCTTTCTTT.

The chain combines TRBV7-8 with TRBJ1-1; 7 bases agree with TRBD1. In germline, CDR1 is SGHVS, CDR2 FQNEAQ. The CDR3 is 13 amino acids. The J segment lost 9 bases and the V segment lost 4 bases, leaving 8 bases of the junction unmatched. The DNA of the CDR3 is TGTGCCAGCAGCTCCCCCGCGGGACAGAAAGCTTTCTTT. Residues: CASSSPAGQKAFF.

The chain employs TRBV11-3 and TRBJ2-7, with 13 bases fitting TRBD2. CDR3 length equals 15 residues. V shed 5 bases, J shed 3 bases, and the junction held 4 bases outside the gene matches. Per the germline V gene, CDR1 is SGHNT and CDR2 is YENEEA. The DNA for the CDR3 is TGTGCCAGCAGCCCAGGGACTAGCGGGATCTACGAGCAGTACTTC. Its protein product is CASSPGTSGIYEQYF.

The chain carries TRBV5-4 and TRBJ2-5, with TRBD2 matching over 8 bases. Germline CDR1 is SGHNT and CDR2 is YYREEE (reference sequence). V lost 6 bases and J lost 3; bases outside the gene matches: 16. This CDR3 has 17 residues. CDR3 region: CASNGPSGRAGEETQYF. The CDR3 DNA reads TGTGCCAGCAATGGCCCTTCCGGGAGGGCTGGAGAAGAGACCCAGTACTTC.

This chain uses TRBV5-4 with TRBJ2-1; D perhaps matches TRBD1 (5 bases). CDR1 is SGHNT and CDR2 is YYREEE in the germline V gene (reference sequence). The CDR3 sequence is 14 residues long. V shed 3 bases and J shed 5 bases, with 12 bases lying between them. The CDR3 sequence: CASSWGPRNNEQFF. In DNA form, the CDR3 reads TGTGCCAGCAGCTGGGGCCCCCGGAACAATGAGCAGTTCTTC.

V is TRBV11-3 and J is TRBJ2-3; 13 nucleotides line up with TRBD2. In germline, CDR1 is SGHNT, CDR2 YENEEA. The CDR3 is made up of 15 amino acids. V lost 5 bases, J lost 6 bases, and 5 bases stayed unmatched. CDR3 region: CASSQGLAGADTQYF. In DNA form, the CDR3 reads TGTGCCAGCAGCCAAGGACTAGCGGGAGCTGATACGCAGTATTTT.

This clone appeared a single time. V gene TRBV19 combines with J gene TRBJ2-1; a possible D gene is TRBD1 (7 bases). V dropped 6 bases and J dropped 0 bases, with 12 bases sitting between them. This CDR3 region has 15 residues. CDR1 is LNHDA and CDR2 is SQIVND in the germline V gene (reference sequence). CDR3: CASSRGRSSYNEQFF. In DNA form, the CDR3 reads TGTGCCAGTAGCAGGGGGAGGAGCTCCTACAATGAGCAGTTCTTC.

This rearrangement joins TRBV15 to TRBJ2-2, with a tentative D call TRBD2 (7 bases). V shed 0 bases and J shed 0 bases, with 14 bases lying between them. The CDR3 has 18 residues. The germline V gene encodes CDR1 LNHNV and CDR2 YYDKDF (reference sequence). The chain's CDR3 is CATSRDAGAGSNTGELFF. CDR3 bases: TGTGCCACCAGCAGAGATGCGGGGGCGGGGTCGAACACCGGGGAGCTGTTTTTT.

V is TRBV19 and J is TRBJ1-5; D remains ambiguous. In germline, CDR1 is LNHDA, CDR2 SQIVND (reference sequence). V was cut by 2 bases and J by 1 base, with 6 bases left in between. The CDR3 is 14 amino acids. DNA for the CDR3: TGTGCCAGTAGTATAATACAGAGCAATCAGCCCCAGCATTTT. Protein sequence: CASSIIQSNQPQHF.

This clone was seen once. The chain uses TRBV5-4 and TRBJ2-7; 12 bases match TRBD1. The CDR3 is 17 amino acids. Trimming cost V 0 bases and J 7 bases; bases outside gene matches: 11. The germline gives CDR1 SGHNT, CDR2 YYREEE (reference sequence). CDR3 nucleotide sequence: TGTGCCAGCAGCTTGGGACGGGACAGGGGGCGGAGAGGAGAGCAGTACTTC. This gives the protein CASSLGRDRGRRGEQYF.

The chain links TRBV28 to TRBJ2-3; 13 positions match TRBD2. Germline CDR1 and CDR2: MDHEN and SYDVKM. After removal of 6 bases from V and 7 bases from J, the junction contained 10 bases not matched to a gene. This CDR3 region has 16 residues. The CDR3 loop reads CASSRRTSGSRNTQYF. The CDR3 DNA reads TGTGCCAGCAGCCGTCGGACTAGCGGGAGTCGGAATACGCAGTATTTT.

The rearrangement uses TRBV27 and TRBJ2-7; D not resolved. This CDR3 is 15 amino acids long. The V gene's germline CDR1 is MNHEY and CDR2 SMNVEV (reference sequence). Trimming left V 0 bases short and J 3 bases short, with 12 bases between. This CDR3 is CASSLSGRIYYEQYF. In DNA form, the CDR3 reads TGTGCCAGCAGTTTATCAGGCAGGATCTACTACGAGCAGTACTTC.